These T cell receptor beta chains were read from a single sample in a study of blood T cell repertoires in COVID-19. Here immunoSEQ multiplex PCR was the method, and the copy in TCRdb shows in-frame clones only, minus some. This sample has about 100,000 clones, with 65% to 90% found just once. Input material: peripheral blood. Receptor source: an elderly man with acute or convalescent COVID-19. CDR3s include the opening cysteine and the closing phenylalanine or tryptophan. A D gene is named only where the DNA matches it firmly. Clone size, where shown, is once, few, many, or a class for clones that have expanded.

D gene,J gene,V gene,clone size,CDR3 protein,CDR3 DNA
.,TRBJ2-6,TRBV6-2/TRBV6-3,.,CASSPLGSGANVLTF,TGTGCCAGCAGCCCCCTCGGGTCTGGGGCCAACGTCCTGACTTTC
TRBD2,TRBJ2-5,TRBV30,.,CAWSNLAGRLQETQYF,TGTGCCTGGAGTAATCTAGCGGGCAGACTCCAAGAGACCCAGTACTTC
TRBD2,TRBJ2-5,TRBV3-1/TRBV3-2,once,CASSQAAGDAETQYF,TGTGCCAGCAGCCAGGCAGCGGGAGACGCAGAGACCCAGTACTTC
TRBD2,TRBJ2-3,TRBV9,.,CASSVAAGGGDTQYF,TGTGCCAGCAGCGTAGCCGCGGGAGGCGGGGATACGCAGTATTTT
.,TRBJ1-1,TRBV11-2,.,CASSFASRPNTEAFF,TGTGCCAGCAGCTTTGCTTCCAGGCCGAACACTGAAGCTTTCTTT
TRBD1,TRBJ1-4,TRBV7-6,.,CASSLEGGQGFEKLFF,TGTGCCAGCAGCTTAGAGGGGGGACAGGGGTTTGAAAAACTGTTTTTT
TRBD2,TRBJ2-1,TRBV28,.,CASGGGLSSYNEQFF,TGTGCCAGCGGGGGGGGTTTGAGCTCCTACAATGAGCAGTTCTTC
.,TRBJ1-1,TRBV5-4,.,CASSLSLGNSEAFF,TGTGCCAGCAGCTTGTCACTCGGGAACTCTGAAGCTTTCTTT
TRBD1,TRBJ1-3,TRBV27,.,CASSSGQGNTIYF,TGTGCCAGCAGTTCGGGACAGGGAAACACCATATATTTT
TRBD1,TRBJ1-2,TRBV6-2/TRBV6-3,.,CASSWDRGSDGYTF,TGTGCCAGCAGTTGGGACAGGGGTTCTGATGGCTACACCTTC
TRBD2,TRBJ2-7,TRBV3-1/TRBV3-2,.,CASSLGLGHEQYF,TGTGCCAGCAGCCTCGGACTAGGACACGAGCAGTACTTC
.,TRBJ2-3,TRBV7-3,.,CASSLLGQRTDTQYF,TGTGCCAGCAGCTTACTAGGACAGAGGACAGATACGCAGTATTTT
.,TRBJ1-5,TRBV6-5,.,CASSPGVGQPQHF,TGTGCCAGCAGCCCAGGGGTAGGACAGCCCCAGCATTTT
TRBD1,TRBJ1-2,TRBV28,.,CASSFFDRGHLGYTF,TGTGCCAGCAGTTTTTTCGACAGGGGGCATCTTGGCTACACCTTC
.,TRBJ2-7,TRBV28,once,CASSFQGPEQYF,TGTGCCAGCAGTTTTCAGGGGCCCGAGCAGTACTTC
.,TRBJ2-5,TRBV7-2,.,CASSPREWRETQYF,TGTGCCAGCAGCCCTCGTGAGTGGAGAGAGACCCAGTACTTC
TRBD2,TRBJ2-5,TRBV3-1/TRBV3-2,.,CASSQWTSGRVETQYF,TGTGCCAGCAGCCAATGGACTAGCGGGAGGGTGGAGACCCAGTACTTC
.,TRBJ1-6,TRBV28,.,CASTGENSPLHF,TGTGCCAGCACAGGGGAGAATTCACCCCTCCACTTT
TRBD1,TRBJ2-7,TRBV27,.,CASTGQGSYEQYF,TGTGCCAGCACGGGACAGGGCTCCTACGAGCAGTACTTC
TRBD2,TRBJ2-1,TRBV5-1,.,CASSLGLAGGNEQFF,TGCGCCAGCAGCTTGGGACTAGCGGGCGGAAATGAGCAGTTCTTC